In this sample, the clone carrying this T cell receptor (beta chain) turned up once. The data stem from a study of technical replicates of blood from a few donors. Per germline, CDR1 LNHNV and CDR2 YYDKDF (reference sequence). Trimming shortened V by 4 bases and J by 6 bases, and 6 bases separated the two germline ends. The CDR3 extends over 12 amino acids. Profiling relied on immunoSEQ multiplex PCR, and the TCRdb table lists in-frame clones only, not all of them. The top ten hold roughly 0.37% of the sample, which has about 81,000 clones, almost 96% seen once. Sequencing input: T cells isolated from PBMCs. The genes are TRBV15 and TRBJ2-2, with unresolved D. The sequence was obtained from a human donor in good health. The CDR3 sequence is CATSTGPGELFF. For the CDR3, the DNA is TGTGCCACCAGCACCGGTCCCGGGGAGCTGTTTTTT.